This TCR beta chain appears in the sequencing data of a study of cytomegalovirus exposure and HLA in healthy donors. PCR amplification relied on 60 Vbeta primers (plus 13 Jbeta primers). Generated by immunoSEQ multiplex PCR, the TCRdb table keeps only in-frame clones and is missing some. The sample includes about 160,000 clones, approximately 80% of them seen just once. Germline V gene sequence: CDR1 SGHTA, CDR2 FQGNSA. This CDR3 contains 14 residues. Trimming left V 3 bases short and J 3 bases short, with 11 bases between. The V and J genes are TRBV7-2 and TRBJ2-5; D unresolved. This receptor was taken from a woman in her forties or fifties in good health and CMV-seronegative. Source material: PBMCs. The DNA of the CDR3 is TGTGCCAGCAGCTTCGATCGATACAAAGAGACCCAGTACTTC. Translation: CASSFDRYKETQYF.